These T cell receptor beta chains were read from a single sample in a study of OX40 agonist ivuxolimab in advanced cancers. Clones were sequenced by immunoSEQ multiplex PCR, and TCRdb holds only the in-frame ones, with some missing. The sample holds approximately 68,000 clones, over 80% seen once. This specimen consisted of CD4+ or CD8+ T cells sorted from blood, obtained in a trial of the OX40 agonist ivuxolimab. These receptors came from an adult with an advanced solid tumor such as melanoma, head and neck, liver or kidney cancer. CDR3s include the opening cysteine and the closing phenylalanine or tryptophan. D genes are given only for firm matches. The size entry is marked missing in some rows and otherwise reads once, few, many or a size class.

CDR3 length: 13
clone size: -
D gene: -
V gene: TRBV7-6
J gene: TRBJ1-1
CDR3 DNA: TGTGCCAGCAGCATAGACACGAACACTGAAGCTTTCTTT
CDR3 protein: CASSIDTNTEAFF

CDR3 length: 15
clone size: -
D gene: -
V gene: TRBV27
J gene: TRBJ2-2
CDR3 DNA: TGTGCCAGCAGTTTTCTCAGGGCGAACACCGGGGAGCTGTTTTTT
CDR3 protein: CASSFLRANTGELFF

CDR3 length: 13
clone size: -
D gene: -
V gene: TRBV6-6
J gene: TRBJ1-1
CDR3 DNA: TGTGCCAGCAGTTACCAGGGGTCCACTGAAGCTTTCTTT
CDR3 protein: CASSYQGSTEAFF

CDR3 length: 16
clone size: -
D gene: -
V gene: TRBV28
J gene: TRBJ2-7
CDR3 DNA: TGTGCCAGCCTCGTCGAGAAGGGTAGCGGCTCCTACGAGCAGTACTTC
CDR3 protein: CASLVEKGSGSYEQYF

CDR3 length: 15
clone size: -
D gene: -
V gene: TRBV5-6
J gene: TRBJ1-4
CDR3 DNA: TGTGCCAGCAGCTTGGGTCGGGGCTCGGCTGAAAAACTGTTTTTT
CDR3 protein: CASSLGRGSAEKLFF

CDR3 length: 15
clone size: -
D gene: TRBD1
V gene: TRBV5-1
J gene: TRBJ1-6
CDR3 DNA: TGCGCCAGCAGCTTACGCCGGGACAGTAATTCACCCCTCCACTTT
CDR3 protein: CASSLRRDSNSPLHF

CDR3 length: 14
clone size: -
D gene: -
V gene: TRBV7-2
J gene: TRBJ2-2
CDR3 DNA: TGTGCCGGGCGGGGTAGCGGATACACCGGGGAGCTGTTTTTT
CDR3 protein: CAGRGSGYTGELFF

CDR3 length: 15
clone size: -
D gene: -
V gene: TRBV5-4
J gene: TRBJ2-7
CDR3 DNA: TGTGCCAGCAGCTTAGGTTTGGGTGTGAACAACGAGCAGTACTTC
CDR3 protein: CASSLGLGVNNEQYF

CDR3 length: 16
clone size: few
D gene: TRBD2
V gene: TRBV4-2
J gene: TRBJ2-1
CDR3 DNA: TGTGCCAGCAGCCTAGGGGGACTAGCGGGCTACAATGAGCAGTTCTTC
CDR3 protein: CASSLGGLAGYNEQFF

CDR3 length: 15
clone size: -
D gene: -
V gene: TRBV4-1
J gene: TRBJ1-4
CDR3 DNA: TGCGCCAGCAGCCAACAAGCAAACTATAATGAAAAACTGTTTTTT
CDR3 protein: CASSQQANYNEKLFF

CDR3 length: 17
clone size: -
D gene: TRBD1
V gene: TRBV5-1
J gene: TRBJ2-5
CDR3 DNA: TGCGCCAGCAGCTTGGATCTGGGACAGGGGGCTGGGGAGACCCAGTACTTC
CDR3 protein: CASSLDLGQGAGETQYF

CDR3 length: 15
clone size: -
D gene: TRBD1
V gene: TRBV9
J gene: TRBJ1-3
CDR3 DNA: TGTGCCAGCAGCGTGGGACAGGGGGTGGGAAACACCATATATTTT
CDR3 protein: CASSVGQGVGNTIYF

CDR3 length: 15
clone size: -
D gene: TRBD1
V gene: TRBV5-1
J gene: TRBJ1-2
CDR3 DNA: TGCGCCAGCAGCCTGTACAGGGGCGGTAACTATGGCTACACCTTC
CDR3 protein: CASSLYRGGNYGYTF

CDR3 length: 19
clone size: -
D gene: TRBD2
V gene: TRBV11-3
J gene: TRBJ2-1
CDR3 DNA: TGTGCCAGCAGCTCCCTCCACCTCGGACTAGCAAGGATCTACAATGAGCAGTTCTTC
CDR3 protein: CASSSLHLGLARIYNEQFF

CDR3 length: 13
clone size: few
D gene: -
V gene: TRBV19
J gene: TRBJ1-1
CDR3 DNA: TGTGCCAGTAGTTCAAGGGGTAACACTGAAGCTTTCTTT
CDR3 protein: CASSSRGNTEAFF

CDR3 length: 14
clone size: -
D gene: -
V gene: TRBV6-5
J gene: TRBJ2-5
CDR3 DNA: TGTGCCAGCAGTTTCTCCGGGCACCAAGAGACCCAGTACTTC
CDR3 protein: CASSFSGHQETQYF

CDR3 length: 15
clone size: -
D gene: -
V gene: TRBV12-1
J gene: TRBJ2-1
CDR3 DNA: TGTGCCAGCAGATTTAGACAGGGGGGATACAATGAGCAGTTCTTC
CDR3 protein: CASRFRQGGYNEQFF

CDR3 length: 15
clone size: -
D gene: TRBD2
V gene: TRBV7-2
J gene: TRBJ2-3
CDR3 DNA: TGTGCCAGCAGCTTGAGCGGGGGGGCCGCAGATACGCAGTATTTT
CDR3 protein: CASSLSGGAADTQYF

CDR3 length: 16
clone size: -
D gene: TRBD2
V gene: TRBV14
J gene: TRBJ2-1
CDR3 DNA: TGTGCCAGCAGCCTTATAGCGGGAGTACCCTACAATGAGCAGTTCTTC
CDR3 protein: CASSLIAGVPYNEQFF

CDR3 length: 15
clone size: -
D gene: -
V gene: TRBV21-1
J gene: TRBJ1-2
CDR3 DNA: TGTGCCAGCAGCAAAGAGACAGGGCATAACTATGGCTACACCTTC
CDR3 protein: CASSKETGHNYGYTF

CDR3 length: 15
clone size: -
D gene: TRBD2
V gene: TRBV7-9
J gene: TRBJ2-1
CDR3 DNA: TGTGCCAGCAGCCACCTAGCGGGGGGAGACAATGAGCAGTTCTTC
CDR3 protein: CASSHLAGGDNEQFF

CDR3 length: 14
clone size: -
D gene: -
V gene: TRBV5-6
J gene: TRBJ2-7
CDR3 DNA: TGTGCCAGCAGCCCCGGCGGCGGCTCCTACGAGCAGTACTTC
CDR3 protein: CASSPGGGSYEQYF

CDR3 length: 16
clone size: -
D gene: TRBD1
V gene: TRBV28
J gene: TRBJ1-3
CDR3 DNA: TGTGCCAGCGTAGGGCAGGGGGCCTCAAAGGGAAACACCATATATTTT
CDR3 protein: CASVGQGASKGNTIYF

CDR3 length: 14
clone size: once
D gene: -
V gene: TRBV6-1
J gene: TRBJ1-1
CDR3 DNA: TGTGCCAGCAGTGAAGTGGGGAGGAACACTGAAGCTTTCTTT
CDR3 protein: CASSEVGRNTEAFF

CDR3 length: 15
clone size: -
D gene: TRBD2
V gene: TRBV5-1
J gene: TRBJ2-1
CDR3 DNA: TGCGCCAGCAGCCAAGGACTAGCGGGAGATCGGGAGCAGTTCTTC
CDR3 protein: CASSQGLAGDREQFF

CDR3 length: 16
clone size: -
D gene: TRBD1
V gene: TRBV25-1
J gene: TRBJ1-1
CDR3 DNA: TGTGCCAGCAGTGGCAGTCCCGGGACAGGACCGATAAATACTTTCTTT
CDR3 protein: CASSGSPGTGPINTFF

CDR3 length: 15
clone size: -
D gene: TRBD1
V gene: TRBV5-1
J gene: TRBJ2-3
CDR3 DNA: TGCGCCAGCAGCTTGGTCCAGGGGGAAACAGATACGCAGTATTTT
CDR3 protein: CASSLVQGETDTQYF